These T cell receptor beta chains were read from a single sample in a study of shared T cell receptors in the human thymus. Here immunoSEQ multiplex PCR was the method, and the copy in TCRdb shows in-frame clones only, minus some. The top ten clones hold around 0.0094% of a sample with more than 550,000 clones, over 75% of them seen once. This sample also belongs to another study, concerning human thymus T cells.

What was sequenced was thymocytes. These receptors were taken from a girl less than two years old with a congenital heart defect. Both conserved end residues are part of each CDR3. The D gene is left open where the match is weak. Only some rows state a clone size, as once, few, many or a class for expanded clones.

d_call	clone_size	cdr3_length	v_call	j_call	cdr3_nt	cdr3_aa
-	-	15	TRBV7-9	TRBJ1-3	TGTGCCAGCAGCTTAGCCCCAGTGCCTGGAAACACCATATATTTT	CASSLAPVPGNTIYF
-	-	12	TRBV28	TRBJ1-1	TGTGCCACGAGGGCAGGGAACACTGAAGCTTTCTTT	CATRAGNTEAFF
TRBD1	-	20	TRBV5-1	TRBJ1-1	TGCGCCAGCAGCAGCCGGGACAGGGGGCTAAGTTGGGGAATGAACACTGAAGCTTTCTTT	CASSSRDRGLSWGMNTEAFF
TRBD2	-	16	TRBV4-3	TRBJ2-1	TGCGCCAGCAGCCAAAAGAAAGCGGGGGCCCCAAATGAGCAGTTCTTC	CASSQKKAGAPNEQFF
-	-	16	TRBV19	TRBJ2-7	TGTGCCAGTAGTATTGGGGAGGGGGTCAACTCCTACGAGCAGTACTTC	CASSIGEGVNSYEQYF
TRBD2	-	16	TRBV7-2	TRBJ2-5	TGTGCCAGCAGCTTCGCCACCGGGACTAGCGCAGAGACCCAGTACTTC	CASSFATGTSAETQYF
-	-	15	TRBV23-1	TRBJ2-5	TGCGCCAGCAGTCAATCGAGGGCAGGCCAAGAGACCCAGTACTTC	CASSQSRAGQETQYF
TRBD1	-	16	TRBV7-9	TRBJ2-5	TGTGCCAGCAGCTTTTCAGGGGGTGGAGCAAAAGAGACCCAGTACTTC	CASSFSGGGAKETQYF
-	-	15	TRBV12-5	TRBJ2-7	TGTGCTAGTGGTTTGGACGTTCCAGGCGCCTACGAGCAGTACTTC	CASGLDVPGAYEQYF
-	-	14	TRBV15	TRBJ2-5	TGTGCCACCAGCAGAGAAGGGGATCAAGAGACCCAGTACTTC	CATSREGDQETQYF
-	once	13	TRBV6-5	TRBJ2-7	TGTGCCAGCAGCCGTGACTTACCCTACGAGCAGTACTTC	CASSRDLPYEQYF
-	-	13	TRBV15	TRBJ2-5	TGTGCCACCAGCAGAGAACGAGGGGAGACCCAGTACTTC	CATSRERGETQYF
-	-	18	TRBV1	TRBJ2-2	TGCACCAGCAGCCAAGAAAAAGCGGGGGGCCCGAACACCGGGGAGCTGTTTTTT	CTSSQEKAGGPNTGELFF
-	-	17	TRBV9	TRBJ2-7	TGTGCCAGCAGCGTAGATTCAGTCCTCCTTTCATCCTACGAGCAGTACTTC	CASSVDSVLLSSYEQYF
-	-	16	TRBV7-2	TRBJ1-5	TGTGCCAGCAGCTTAGAGCCACACTATAGCAATCAGCCCCAGCATTTT	CASSLEPHYSNQPQHF
-	-	12	TRBV7-9	TRBJ2-1	TGTGCCAGCAGCTGTCCGCGAAATGAGCAGTTCTTC	CASSCPRNEQFF
-	-	14	TRBV11-2	TRBJ1-1	TGTGCCAGCAGCTTTAGGACAGATAACACTGAAGCTTTCTTT	CASSFRTDNTEAFF
TRBD1	-	15	TRBV11-2	TRBJ1-1	TGTGCCAGCAGCTCCCCGGGACAGATGAACACTGAAGCTTTCTTT	CASSSPGQMNTEAFF
-	-	14	TRBV4-3	TRBJ1-4	TGCGCCAGCAGCCAAGATCCAGCGTATGAAAAACTGTTTTTT	CASSQDPAYEKLFF
-	once	15	TRBV27	TRBJ2-3	TGTGCCAGCAGTTTTGGGGGGTGGGACACAGATACGCAGTATTTT	CASSFGGWDTDTQYF
-	-	14	TRBV10-3	TRBJ2-7	TGTGCCATCCAGTACCACAGCCACTCCTACGAGCAGTACTTC	CAIQYHSHSYEQYF
TRBD1	-	15	TRBV4-3	TRBJ1-4	TGCGCCAGCAGCCAAGCCGACAGGGGTGGTGAAAAACTGTTTTTT	CASSQADRGGEKLFF
-	-	24	TRBV5-1	TRBJ2-5	TGCGCCAGCAGCTTGGATTCGTGTGGGGGGGCCCGAACCCGAACCTCGCTGTACCAAGAGACCCAGTACTTC	CASSLDSCGGARTRTSLYQETQYF
-	-	17	TRBV27	TRBJ1-5	TGTGCCAGCAGGCCCGAGGACAGCAGCTATAGCAATCAGCCCCAGCATTTT	CASRPEDSSYSNQPQHF
-	-	14	TRBV9	TRBJ2-1	TGTGCCAGCAGCCGAGACACTGGATACAATGAGCAGTTCTTC	CASSRDTGYNEQFF
TRBD1	-	16	TRBV12-5	TRBJ2-7	TGTGCTAGTGGTTTGTCACAGGGGGAGGAAGACGACGAGCAGTACTTC	CASGLSQGEEDDEQYF
-	-	17	TRBV15	TRBJ1-1	TGTGCCACCAGCAGAGAGGGCTGGCGGGGTTTTAACACTGAAGCTTTCTTT	CATSREGWRGFNTEAFF
TRBD1	-	15	TRBV23-1	TRBJ1-1	TGCGCCAGCAGTCAATCGTGGGGGACAGGCAGTGAAGCTTTCTTT	CASSQSWGTGSEAFF
-	once	15	TRBV7-9	TRBJ2-5	TGTGCCAGCAGCCGAGTCGGGGAGTTCGCAGAGACCCAGTACTTC	CASSRVGEFAETQYF
-	once	12	TRBV7-2	TRBJ2-7	TGTGCCAGCAGCCGATTCAGCTACGAGCAGTACTTC	CASSRFSYEQYF
-	-	16	TRBV4-1	TRBJ1-1	TGCGCCAGCAGCCAAGCAAAGCCGGGGAGATGGACTGAAGCTTTCTTT	CASSQAKPGRWTEAFF
-	-	14	TRBV9	TRBJ1-2	TGTGCCAGCAGCGCCCACGGGGCTAACTATGGCTACACCTTC	CASSAHGANYGYTF
TRBD1	-	18	TRBV9	TRBJ1-4	TGTGCCAGCAGCGTCCGGGACAGGGATCGAGGGACTAATGAAAAACTGTTTTTT	CASSVRDRDRGTNEKLFF
-	-	12	TRBV6-5	TRBJ1-2	TGTGCCAGCAGAGTAGGCGGAAGGGGCTACACCTTC	CASRVGGRGYTF
TRBD1	few	15	TRBV10-3	TRBJ1-5	TGTGCCATCAGGGACGGACAGGGGGTTGATCAGCCCCAGCATTTT	CAIRDGQGVDQPQHF